The source of this T cell receptor beta chain is a study of PD-L1 blockade in urothelial cancer. This CDR3 spans 16 amino acids. Trimming pared 2 bases from V and 1 base from J, leaving 14 bases between. Germline assignment: CDR1 LNHDA and CDR2 SQIVND (reference sequence). This clone occurred once. The time point: pretreatment peripheral blood. Some clones are missing from TCRdb's copy, which holds only in-frame ones; the method was immunoSEQ multiplex PCR. The table lists about 70,000 clones, almost 90% of them singletons. This clonotype was obtained from a man between 65 and 85 years old with urothelial cancer. The chain couples TRBV19 to TRBJ1-1; tentative D call: TRBD1 (5 bases). The specimen was PBMCs, collected around atezolizumab (anti-PD-L1) treatment. This chain's CDR3 is CASSIRPGWGNTEAFF. In nucleotides, the CDR3 is TGTGCCAGTAGTATAAGACCAGGGTGGGGGAACACTGAAGCTTTCTTT.